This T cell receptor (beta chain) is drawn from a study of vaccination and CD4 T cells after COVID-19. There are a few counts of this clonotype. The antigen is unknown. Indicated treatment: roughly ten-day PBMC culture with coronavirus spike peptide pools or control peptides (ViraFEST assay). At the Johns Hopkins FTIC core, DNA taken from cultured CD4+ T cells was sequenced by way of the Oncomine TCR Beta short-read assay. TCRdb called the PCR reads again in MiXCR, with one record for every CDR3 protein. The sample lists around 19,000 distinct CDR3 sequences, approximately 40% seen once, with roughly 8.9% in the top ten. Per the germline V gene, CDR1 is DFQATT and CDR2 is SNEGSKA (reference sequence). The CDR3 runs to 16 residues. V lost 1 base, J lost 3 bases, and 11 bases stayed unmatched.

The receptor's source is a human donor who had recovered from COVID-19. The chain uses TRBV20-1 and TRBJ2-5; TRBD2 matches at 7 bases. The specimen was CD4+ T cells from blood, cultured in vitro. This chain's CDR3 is CSARVGVTSAKETQYF. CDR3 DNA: TGCAGTGCTAGAGTGGGGGTTACTAGCGCGAAAGAGACCCAGTACTTC.